The present TCR beta chain was sequenced within a study of Ad26.COV2.S vaccination and SARS-CoV-2 variants. Findings and caveats of the study: TCR breadth and depth estimates may have understated total T cell responses.

Concerning this clone: Its antigen is as yet unknown.

Stated treatment: roughly 18 received Ad26.COV2.S at low or high dose, single or two shots; several received placebo; per-sample allocation not given. After the first vaccine or placebo injection, samples were drawn on day 63. In the vaccine, an Ad26 vector expressed the SARS-CoV-2 spike of the Wuhan strain. Repertoires were generated with immunoSEQ multiplex PCR, while TCRdb's copy carries only in-frame clones and drops some. The data show a few hundred thousand clones, with 92% seen just once and about 1.7% held by the top ten. This TCR was sampled from a person aged 18-65 years who received the Ad26.COV2.S COVID-19 vaccine or a placebo. The sequenced sample was peripheral blood, obtained in a trial of Ad26.COV2.S vaccine versus placebo.

CDR3 bases: TGTGCCAGCAGCTTAGAAGGGACAATAGTCGAAAAACTGTTTTTT. Its translation: CASSLEGTIVEKLFF. The V gene is TRBV7-2, the J gene TRBJ1-4; D may be TRBD1 (6 bases). The V gene's germline CDR1 is SGHTA and CDR2 FQGNSA. The CDR3 sequence is 15 residues long. The ends were cut back, 1 base at V and 8 bases at J, with 14 bases in the middle.